A selection of T cell receptor beta chains follows, all from one sample in a study of T cells in Graves' hyperthyroidism and ophthalmopathy. TCRdb reanalysed the multiplex PCR reads using MiXCR and keeps one entry per CDR3 protein. The sample consists of 250,000 to 300,000 distinct CDR3 sequences, roughly a fifth of them appearing once. Sequencing was carried out using blood. The receptors were sampled from a man in his fifties with Graves' ophthalmopathy. The conserved cysteine and the conserved F or W are not part of the CDR3 here.

ASSQDLTPMYQETQY | TRBV4-1
ASSPRTGDQPQH | TRBV7-8
ASSIGRGEQF | TRBV11-1
ASRSAQY | TRBV5-1
ASSLRQGSSTDTQY | TRBV11-3
ASSWTSGTPGELF | TRBV6-1
ASSLLGAADTQY | TRBV7-3
ASRDQGARTDTQY | TRBV5-1
ASSYGAGGAGNYGYT | TRBV28
ASSPPGTSGNEQY | TRBV12-3/TRBV12-4
ASSFEGSYEQY | TRBV5-1
ASSQAEREYTNEQF | TRBV28
ASSPLLGQGYGYT | TRBV12-3/TRBV12-4
ASSFWSEGAF | TRBV6-1